This TCR beta chain was identified during a study of blood T cell repertoires in COVID-19. Study details: The study drew acute and convalescent COVID-19 samples from the United States, Italy and Spain. T cells, B-cell-depleted T cells, or PBMCs supplied cDNA or gDNA.

In the authors' methods: For nucleated cells, counts were estimated from reference gene primer amplification. Only in-frame clones appear in the TCRdb table, and some are missing; sequencing was by immunoSEQ multiplex PCR. D and trimming were read from the DNA, whereas the V and J calls and clone size are those reported in that table. Of 150,000 to 200,000 clones detected, about 80% appear once; the ten largest clones hold less than 7%. Germline trimming cut 3 bases from V and 5 bases from J; bases unmatched to any gene: 4. This CDR3 is 15 amino acids long. Germline CDR1 is LNHNV and CDR2 is YYDKDF (reference sequence).

The source is a man aged 55-75 years with acute or convalescent COVID-19. This chain joins TRBV15 and TRBJ1-6, with 7 positions matching TRBD1. Sequencing input: peripheral blood. Written as DNA, the CDR3 is TGTGCCACCAGCAGGGATCAGGGGGATAATTCACCCCTCCACTTT. It codes for CATSRDQGDNSPLHF.